The 30 T cell receptor beta chains listed next were all sequenced from one sample in a study of blood T cell repertoires in COVID-19. The table came from immunoSEQ multiplex PCR; TCRdb's copy has only in-frame clones and leaves some out. Here the sample spans about 200,000 clones, around 85% being singletons. The sequencing sample was made of peripheral blood. All receptors derive from a human donor in a cohort sampled during active COVID-19.

The gene calls are TRBV18 and TRBJ2-7, with 7 bases lining up with TRBD1. The CDR3 loop spans 15 amino acids. Germline V lookup: CDR1 KGHSH, CDR2 LQKENI. Trimming cost V 3 bases and J 0 bases; bases outside gene matches: 5. As DNA, the CDR3 is TGTGCCAGCTCACCGCCCAGGGGGAGCTCCTACGAGCAGTACTTC. It yields the protein CASSPPRGSSYEQYF.

V usage is TRBV30 and J usage is TRBJ2-7; 7 bases fit TRBD1. J was trimmed by 7 bases and V by 7 bases; bases with no gene match: 13. The CDR3 spans 13 residues. CDR1 is GTSNPN and CDR2 is SVGIG in the germline V gene (reference sequence). CDR3 residues: CAFSQGRYGEQYF. The CDR3 coding sequence is TGTGCCTTCTCACAGGGGCGATATGGGGAGCAGTACTTC.

V is TRBV5-1 and J is TRBJ2-7, with 8 bases identical to TRBD1. The germline V gene has CDR1 SGHRS and CDR2 YFSETQ. Unmatched junction bases numbered 7, after V lost 2 bases and J lost 3 bases. The CDR3 runs 15 residues. The CDR3 region is CASSLGRGPFYEQYF. The CDR3 nucleotides are TGCGCCAGCAGCTTAGGCAGGGGGCCCTTCTACGAGCAGTACTTC.

This clone appeared a few times. CDR3 DNA: TGTGCCAGCAGTTACGACGACAGGGGGCGCGGTGGCTACACCTTC. This translates into CASSYDDRGRGGYTF. This chain connects TRBV6-6 to TRBJ1-2, with TRBD1 identical over 10 bases. This CDR3 comprises 15 residues. Germline-derived CDR1 and CDR2 are MNHNY and SVGAGI (reference sequence). The V and J ends lost 2 bases and 7 bases, in that order; junction bases with no gene match: 7.

This clone was seen a handful of times. V usage is TRBV27 and J usage is TRBJ2-7; a possible D gene is TRBD2 (6 bases). Germline lookup yields CDR1 MNHEY and CDR2 SMNVEV (reference sequence). Trimming took 9 bases from V and 1 from J, leaving 16 bases between them. The CDR3 is 14 residues long. The CDR3 region is CARESGTESYEQYF. The DNA of the CDR3 is TGTGCCAGAGAATCCGGGACTGAGTCCTACGAGCAGTACTTC.

The genes are TRBV4-3 and TRBJ1-5, with TRBD1 matching over 10 bases. J was trimmed by 6 bases and V by 4 bases; bases with no gene match: 12. CDR1 and CDR2 (germline): LGHNA, YSLEER. The CDR3 is 17 residues long. CDR3 sequence reads: CASSRSYVDRGLQPQHF. Written as DNA, the CDR3 is TGCGCCAGCAGCCGTTCTTATGTTGACAGGGGGCTTCAGCCCCAGCATTTT.

In its sample, this clone was seen a few times. The chain is built from TRBV2 and TRBJ2-7, with TRBD2 matching over 11 bases. V lost 8 bases to trimming and J lost 4 bases; unmatched junction nucleotides: 4. CDR1 SNHLY and CDR2 FYNNEI come from the germline V gene. The CDR3 length is 13 residues. The CDR3 DNA reads as TGTGCCAGCCGTACTAGCGGGAGTTACGAGCAGTACTTC. Amino acids: CASRTSGSYEQYF.

The DNA of the CDR3 is TGTGCCAGCAGTTACCGGGGTTTGGGCACCGGGGAGCTGTTTTTT. Encoded protein: CASSYRGLGTGELFF. This sequence joins TRBV6-2 or TRBV6-3 and TRBJ2-2; a possible D gene is TRBD2 (5 bases). The CDR3 contains 15 residues. Trimming took off 2 bases at V and 4 bases at J, with 11 bases between the two ends. Per the germline V gene, CDR1 is MNHEY and CDR2 is SVGEGT.

This clone has only a few counts. The chain combines TRBV27 with TRBJ2-7; 9 bases are shared with TRBD2. Germline V CDR1 and CDR2: MNHEY, SMNVEV (reference sequence). The CDR3 is made up of 14 amino acids. With V trimmed by 5 bases and J by 6 bases, 8 bases remained unmatched. CDR3 in amino acids: CASSLGTAGGEQYF. The CDR3, as DNA: TGTGCCAGCAGTCTGGGGACAGCGGGGGGCGAGCAGTACTTC.

The chain has TRBV6-5 and TRBJ1-3, with 7 nucleotides matching TRBD1. Germline V gives CDR1 MNHEY, CDR2 SVGAGI. J lost 2 bases, V lost 7 bases, and 2 bases had no gene match. This CDR3 comprises 13 residues. The CDR3 bases are TGTGCCAGCACCACAGGGGCTGGAAACACCATATATTTT. Amino acid sequence: CASTTGAGNTIYF.

The chain employs TRBV19 and TRBJ2-1; 9 bases agree with TRBD2. The length of the CDR3 is 16 residues. J was trimmed by 1 base and V by 6 bases; bases with no gene match: 7. The germline V gene has CDR1 LNHDA and CDR2 SQIVND (reference sequence). The CDR3 DNA is TGTGCCAGTAGGAAACCTAGCGGGACATCCTACAATGAGCAGTTCTTC. Translated, it gives CASRKPSGTSYNEQFF.

V and J are TRBV12-3 or TRBV12-4 and TRBJ2-7; TRBD1 aligns across 8 bases. There are 13 residues in the CDR3. The ends lost 6 bases at V and 2 bases at J; junction bases unmatched: 3. The CDR3 region is CASSPGQAYEQYF. Written as DNA, the CDR3 is TGTGCCAGCAGCCCGGGACAGGCCTACGAGCAGTACTTC.

Of note for this clone: Distinct nucleotide sequences in the sample also encode this CDR3. This chain uses TRBV5-1 with TRBJ1-1, with unresolved D. Germline V CDR1 and CDR2: SGHRS, YFSETQ. The CDR3 length is 13 residues. Trimming pared 4 bases from V and 1 base from J, leaving 8 bases between. CDR3 bases: TGCGCCAGCAGCCCCCGGGGGAACACTGAAGCTTTCTTT. Its translation: CASSPRGNTEAFF.

This clone appeared a few times. The rearrangement uses TRBV27 and TRBJ2-1; possible D gene TRBD2, 6 bases. Germline values: CDR1 MNHEY, CDR2 SMNVEV (reference sequence). The V and J ends lost 5 bases and 7 bases respectively, with 9 bases between them. The CDR3 loop spans 12 amino acids. CDR3 sequence: CASSTSFNEQFF. The CDR3 nucleotides are TGTGCCAGCAGTACTAGCTTTAATGAGCAGTTCTTC.

The chain joins TRBV21-1 to TRBJ2-7; TRBD1 is taken as the D call from the table, unchecked against the DNA. TRBV21-1 is classified as a pseudogene. This CDR3 region has 16 residues. The CDR3 DNA reads TGTGCCAGCAGCCTCAGCCCCGGACAGGGGGCTGATGAGCAGTACTTC. Its translation is CASSLSPGQGADEQYF.

In its sample, this clone was seen a few times. The chain is built from TRBV27 and TRBJ2-7; D unresolved. The germline V gene encodes CDR1 MNHEY and CDR2 SMNVEV (reference sequence). This CDR3 has 14 residues. V was trimmed by 4 bases and J by 2 bases, leaving 12 bases between them. CDR3 sequence reads: CASSWFGDAYEQYF. CDR3 coding DNA: TGTGCCAGCAGTTGGTTCGGTGATGCCTACGAGCAGTACTTC.

In its sample, this clone was seen a few times. The CDR3 spells CASSPETNTGELFF. In DNA form, the CDR3 reads TGTGCCAGCTCCCCAGAGACAAACACCGGGGAGCTGTTTTTT. The genes are TRBV18 and TRBJ2-2; no firm D call. CDR3 length equals 14 residues. The germline CDR1 and CDR2 sequences are KGHSH and LQKENI. V lost 6 bases and J lost 2, with 10 bases in between.

The chain employs TRBV24-1 and TRBJ2-1; D is unresolved. The V gene's germline CDR1 is KGHDR and CDR2 SFDVKD. V was shortened by 8 bases and J by 2 bases, with 9 bases between the two germline ends. There are 13 residues in the CDR3. CDR3 residues: CATTGYPYNEQFF. CDR3 DNA sequence: TGTGCCACCACCGGTTATCCCTACAATGAGCAGTTCTTC.

On this clone: The same CDR3 also results from other DNA sequences found in this sample. This chain uses TRBV5-1 with TRBJ2-1; weak D call: TRBD2 (6 bases). The CDR3 spans 14 residues. Germline V gene data show CDR1 as SGHRS and CDR2 as YFSETQ. With 5 bases removed from V and 0 bases from J, the gap between germline ends came to 9 bases. The CDR3, as DNA: TGCGCCAGCAGTCGGGGGAGCTCCTACAATGAGCAGTTCTTC. Protein sequence: CASSRGSSYNEQFF.

The gene calls are TRBV5-1 and TRBJ2-3, with 10 bases fitting TRBD2. J lost 3 bases, V lost 0 bases, and 7 bases had no gene match. The CDR3 covers 17 residues. The germline CDR1 and CDR2 sequences are SGHRS and YFSETQ. The CDR3 coding sequence is TGCGCCAGCAGCTTGGGGGATCTAGCGGGAGAGACAGATACGCAGTATTTT. It encodes CASSLGDLAGETDTQYF.

The chain combines TRBV2 with TRBJ2-3, with D possibly being TRBD1 or TRBD2 (5 bases each). The germline V and J ends were trimmed by 8 bases and 2 bases, with 14 bases remaining between them. Germline assignment: CDR1 SNHLY and CDR2 FYNNEI. The CDR3 runs to 14 residues. The CDR3 region has the DNA TGTGCCAGCCGTGGGGCGGAGGTCACAGATACGCAGTATTTT. It codes for CASRGAEVTDTQYF.

The chain is built from TRBV5-1 and TRBJ2-7, with D possibly being TRBD2 (5 bases). V lost 4 bases and J 6 bases, leaving 17 bases between the germline ends. The CDR3 runs to 14 residues. The germline CDR1 and CDR2 sequences are SGHRS and YFSETQ. The CDR3: CASSENTRFGEQYF. For the CDR3, the DNA is TGCGCCAGCAGCGAAAATACTAGATTTGGCGAGCAGTACTTC.

In this sample, this clone turned up a few times. The chain has TRBV5-1 and TRBJ2-2; 13 bases line up with TRBD2. The CDR3 extends over 18 amino acids. The germline V gene encodes CDR1 SGHRS and CDR2 YFSETQ. Trimming took 0 bases from V and 2 from J; bases not matched to a gene: 4. In DNA, the CDR3 is TGCGCCAGCAGCTTGGAAGGGACTAGCGGGGCAAACACCGGGGAGCTGTTTTTT. The encoded protein is CASSLEGTSGANTGELFF.

The chain employs TRBV5-6 and TRBJ2-7; 10 nucleotides align to TRBD1. V was pared by 4 bases and J by 2 bases, with 6 bases of the junction left unmatched. CDR1 is SGHDT and CDR2 is YYEEEE in the germline V gene. This CDR3 has 15 amino acids. The CDR3 coding sequence is TGTGCCAGCAGCATAGGGACAGGGGACCCCTACGAGCAGTACTTC. Encoded protein: CASSIGTGDPYEQYF.

This sequence joins TRBV5-1 and TRBJ2-3; the match to TRBD2 covers 12 bases. CDR1 and CDR2 (germline): SGHRS, YFSETQ. V dropped 7 bases and J dropped 2; count of bases not matched to a gene: 5. There are 15 residues in the CDR3. The DNA of the CDR3 is TGCGCCAGCCAATGGACTAGCGGGACCACAGATACGCAGTATTTT. Its translation is CASQWTSGTTDTQYF.

V usage is TRBV6-4 and J usage is TRBJ2-2, with 7 bases that match TRBD2. V dropped 10 bases and J dropped 2; count of bases not matched to a gene: 16. Germline V CDR1 and CDR2: MRHNA, SNTAGT. The CDR3 spans 17 residues. The CDR3 protein is CATDRGGGRRNTGELFF. Here the CDR3 DNA reads TGTGCCACCGACCGCGGCGGCGGGAGAAGAAACACCGGGGAGCTGTTTTTT.

The chain uses TRBV7-2 and TRBJ1-5, with 7 positions matching TRBD1. The CDR3 loop spans 16 amino acids. Germline V CDR1 and CDR2: SGHTA, FQGNSA. V lost 5 bases and J lost 0; bases outside the gene matches: 7. The CDR3 nucleotides read TGTGCCAGCAGCCAACAGGGGTCCCATAGCAATCAGCCCCAGCATTTT. Its translation: CASSQQGSHSNQPQHF.

This chain joins TRBV28 and TRBJ2-2; 7 nucleotides match TRBD2. Germline-derived CDR1 and CDR2 are MDHEN and SYDVKM. V lost 7 bases, J lost 2 bases, and 13 bases stayed unmatched. CDR3 length: 17 residues. The CDR3 bases are TGTGCCAGCACCGGGACGTTAAGCGGGATCAACACCGGGGAGCTGTTTTTT. It is translated as CASTGTLSGINTGELFF. Full variable domain (rest looked up from reference TRBV28 and TRBJ2-2): DVKVTQSSRYLVKRTGEKVFLECVQDMDHENMFWYRQDPGLGLRLIYFSYDVKMKEKGDIPEGYSVSREKKERFSLILESASTNQTSMYLCASTGTLSGINTGELFFGEGSRLTVL.

V usage is TRBV2 and J usage is TRBJ1-2, with TRBD1 matching 9 bases. Looked up from germline, CDR1 is SNHLY and CDR2 is FYNNEI. The CDR3 covers 15 residues. V shed 7 bases and J 2 bases; nucleotides not matched to a gene: 8. The CDR3 nucleotides are TGTGCCAGCATGTGGGACAGGGCTTGGAACTATGGCTACACCTTC. Translation: CASMWDRAWNYGYTF.

This clone was observed a single time. The CDR3 DNA sequence: TGTGCCAGCAGCTTAGGTGGGGTGACAGTTAATCAGCCCCAGCATTTT. This sequence encodes CASSLGGVTVNQPQHF. V is TRBV7-2 and J is TRBJ1-5; tentative D call: TRBD1 (5 bases). The CDR3 is 16 residues long. Germline CDR1 and CDR2: SGHTA and FQGNSA. V was cut by 1 base and J by 4 bases, with 14 bases left in between.